The clone carrying this T cell receptor (beta chain) showed up many times. This sample's time point: before trial treatment. With TRAV- and TRBV-specific primers, first-strand cDNA was made, covering the alpha and beta chains. Amplification of TCRs used a constant-region primer and V-primer adapter for around 20 PCR cycles. TCRdb analysed the reads with MiXCR anew, one entry per CDR3 protein. Found here are 60,000 to 90,000 distinct CDR3 sequences, roughly 31% of them singletons; the top ten hold 11%. This sample is part of a study of low-dose radiotherapy and immunotherapy resistance in tumors. The CDR3 covers 14 residues. Germline CDR1 reads MNHEY; CDR2 reads SVGEGT. Trimming removed 5 bases at V and 5 bases at J, with 15 bases between.

The V gene is TRBV6-2 or TRBV6-3, the J gene TRBJ2-5; the D call may be TRBD1 or TRBD2 (6 bases each). The TCR comes from a female donor with ovarian cancer. The sequences come from PBMCs, collected before treatment. CDR3 nucleotide sequence: TGTGCCAGCAGTCACAAGGGGGGCGCGGAGACCCAGTACTTC. This translates into CASSHKGGAETQYF.